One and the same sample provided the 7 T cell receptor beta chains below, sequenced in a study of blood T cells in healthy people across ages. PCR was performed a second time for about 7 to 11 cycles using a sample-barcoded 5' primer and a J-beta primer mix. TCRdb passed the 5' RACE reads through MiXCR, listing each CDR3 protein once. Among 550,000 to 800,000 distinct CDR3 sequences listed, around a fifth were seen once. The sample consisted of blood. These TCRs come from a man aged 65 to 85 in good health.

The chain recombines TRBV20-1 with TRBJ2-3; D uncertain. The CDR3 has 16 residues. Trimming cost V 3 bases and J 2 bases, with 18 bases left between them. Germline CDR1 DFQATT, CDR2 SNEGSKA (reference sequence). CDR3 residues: CSARSSGQAITDTQYF. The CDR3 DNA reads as TGCAGTGCTAGGTCATCTGGGCAGGCGATCACAGATACGCAGTATTTT.

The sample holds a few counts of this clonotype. CDR3 amino acids: CSATGPQGGPEQFF. The CDR3 DNA reads as TGCAGTGCAACGGGACCACAAGGGGGGCCTGAGCAGTTCTTC. V is TRBV20-1 and J is TRBJ2-1; D is tentatively TRBD1 or TRBD2 (6 bases each). The ends were cut back, 6 bases at V and 9 bases at J, with 21 bases in the middle. CDR1 DFQATT and CDR2 SNEGSKA come from the germline V gene (reference sequence). The CDR3 is 14 amino acids.

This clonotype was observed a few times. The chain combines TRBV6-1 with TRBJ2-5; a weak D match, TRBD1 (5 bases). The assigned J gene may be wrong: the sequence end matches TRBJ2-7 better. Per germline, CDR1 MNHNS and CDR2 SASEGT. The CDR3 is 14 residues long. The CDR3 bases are TGTGCCAGCAGTGAAAGGGGCCTTCGCTACGAGCAGTACTTC. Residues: CASSERGLRYEQYF.

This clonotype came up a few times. CDR3 in amino acids: CSARVPREPSGTQYF. The DNA of the CDR3 is TGCAGTGCTAGGGTCCCGCGGGAGCCCAGTGGGACCCAGTACTTC. V and J are TRBV20-1 and TRBJ2-5; 7 nucleotides align to TRBD2. The CDR3 totals 15 residues. Looked up from germline, CDR1 is DFQATT and CDR2 is SNEGSKA (reference sequence). With 3 bases clipped from V and 7 bases from J, the junction kept 14 bases outside the gene matches.

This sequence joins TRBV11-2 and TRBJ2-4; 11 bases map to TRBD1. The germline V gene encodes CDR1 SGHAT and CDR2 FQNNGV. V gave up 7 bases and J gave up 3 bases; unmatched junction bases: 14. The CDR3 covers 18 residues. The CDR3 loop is CASKPGTGGPLVKNIQYF. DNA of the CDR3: TGTGCCAGCAAACCCGGGACAGGGGGTCCATTGGTCAAAAACATTCAGTACTTC.

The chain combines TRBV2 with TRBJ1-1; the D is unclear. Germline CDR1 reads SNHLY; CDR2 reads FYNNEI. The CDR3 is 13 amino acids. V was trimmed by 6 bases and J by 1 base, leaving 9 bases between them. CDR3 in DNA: TGTGCCAGCAGAGAACAAAAGAACACTGAAGCTTTCTTT. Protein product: CASREQKNTEAFF.

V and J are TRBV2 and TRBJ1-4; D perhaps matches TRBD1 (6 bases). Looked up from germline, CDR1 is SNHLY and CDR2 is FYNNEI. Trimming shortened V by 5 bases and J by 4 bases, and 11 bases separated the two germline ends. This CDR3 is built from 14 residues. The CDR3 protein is CASSTDRSNEKLFF. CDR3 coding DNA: TGTGCCAGCAGTACAGACAGGAGTAATGAAAAACTGTTTTTT.